This record concerns one T cell receptor (beta chain) sequence. Its antigen remains unknown. This sample was taken from a study of blood T cells in healthy people across ages. Whole-study results and caveats: Diversity of TCR beta per million T cells declined in a roughly linear way with age. Higher diversity, along with more naive CD4+ cells, distinguished long-lived donors from aged donors.

The use of a sample-barcoded 5' primer and a J-beta primer mix characterized a second PCR of roughly 6 to 11 cycles. Using its own MiXCR run on the 5' RACE reads, TCRdb lists one record per CDR3 protein. The sample lists hundreds of thousands of distinct CDR3 sequences, 49% occurring once. Healthy Caucasian individuals from Russia aged about 6 to 90 served as donors. Trimming removed 1 base from V and 2 bases from J, with 12 bases in between. The CDR3 has 15 amino acids. CDR1 is SGHTA and CDR2 is FQGNSA in the germline V gene. The TCR originated in a woman between 55 and 75 years old in good health. The chain employs TRBV7-2 and TRBJ2-7, with D perhaps assigned TRBD1 or TRBD2 (5 bases each). Sequencing was done on a sample of blood. The CDR3 reads CASSLGGGFAYEQYF. CDR3 coding DNA: TGTGCCAGCAGCTTAGGTGGGGGATTCGCCTACGAGCAGTACTTC.